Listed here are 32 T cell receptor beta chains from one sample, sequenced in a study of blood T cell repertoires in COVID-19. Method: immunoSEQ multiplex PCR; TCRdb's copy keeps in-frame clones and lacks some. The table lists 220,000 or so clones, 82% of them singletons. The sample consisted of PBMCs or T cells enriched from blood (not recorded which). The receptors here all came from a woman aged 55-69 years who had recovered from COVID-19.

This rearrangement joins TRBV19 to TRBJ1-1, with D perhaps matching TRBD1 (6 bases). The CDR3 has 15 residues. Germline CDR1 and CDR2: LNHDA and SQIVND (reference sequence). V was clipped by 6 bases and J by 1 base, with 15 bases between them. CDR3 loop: CASRRAQGRNTEAFF. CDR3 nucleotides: TGTGCCAGTAGAAGGGCCCAGGGGAGGAACACTGAAGCTTTCTTT.

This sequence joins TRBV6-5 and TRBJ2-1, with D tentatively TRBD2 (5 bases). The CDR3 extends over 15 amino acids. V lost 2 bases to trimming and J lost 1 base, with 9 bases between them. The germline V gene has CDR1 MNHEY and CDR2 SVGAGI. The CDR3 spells CASSYDTGSYNEQFF. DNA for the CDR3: TGTGCCAGCAGTTACGACACGGGATCCTACAATGAGCAGTTCTTC.

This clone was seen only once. The CDR3 protein is CSASSGRGSYNEQFF. DNA of the CDR3: TGCAGTGCTAGTTCCGGGAGAGGATCGTACAATGAGCAGTTCTTC. The rearrangement joins TRBV20-1 to TRBJ2-1, with D perhaps TRBD2 (6 bases). With 3 bases removed from V and 4 bases from J, the gap between germline ends came to 16 bases. Germline CDR1 DFQATT, CDR2 SNEGSKA (reference sequence). This CDR3 region has 15 residues.

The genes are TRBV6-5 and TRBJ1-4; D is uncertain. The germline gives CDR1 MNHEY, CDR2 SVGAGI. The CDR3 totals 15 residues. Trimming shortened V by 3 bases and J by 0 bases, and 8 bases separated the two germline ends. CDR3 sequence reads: CASSYTATTNEKLFF. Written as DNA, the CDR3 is TGTGCCAGCAGTTATACCGCTACAACTAATGAAAAACTGTTTTTT.

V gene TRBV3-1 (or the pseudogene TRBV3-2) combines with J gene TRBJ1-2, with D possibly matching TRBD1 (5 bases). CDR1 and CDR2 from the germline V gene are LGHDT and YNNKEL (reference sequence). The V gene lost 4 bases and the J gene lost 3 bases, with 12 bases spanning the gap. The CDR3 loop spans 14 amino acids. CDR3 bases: TGTGCCAGCAGCCTATCAGGGTTAGACTATGGCTACACCTTC. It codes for CASSLSGLDYGYTF.

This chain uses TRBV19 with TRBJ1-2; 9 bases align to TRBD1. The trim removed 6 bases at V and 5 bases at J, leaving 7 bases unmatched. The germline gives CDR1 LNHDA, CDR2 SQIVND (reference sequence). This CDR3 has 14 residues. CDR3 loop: CASSHPGTGYGYTF. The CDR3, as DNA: TGTGCCAGTAGCCACCCTGGGACAGGGTATGGCTACACCTTC.

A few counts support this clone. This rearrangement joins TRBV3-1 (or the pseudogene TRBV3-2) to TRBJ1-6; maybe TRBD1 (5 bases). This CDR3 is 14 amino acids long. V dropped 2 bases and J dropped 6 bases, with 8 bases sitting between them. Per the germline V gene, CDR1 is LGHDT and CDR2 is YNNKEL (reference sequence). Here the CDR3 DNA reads TGTGCCAGCAGCCAAATGCAGGGTAATTCACCCCTCCACTTT. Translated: CASSQMQGNSPLHF.

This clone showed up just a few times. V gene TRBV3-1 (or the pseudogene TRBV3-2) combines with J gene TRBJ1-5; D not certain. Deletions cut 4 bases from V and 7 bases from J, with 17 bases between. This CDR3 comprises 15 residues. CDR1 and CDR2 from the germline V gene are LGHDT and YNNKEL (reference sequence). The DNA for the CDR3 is TGTGCCAGCAGCCTAAGGGAGGGAGGTGGGCAGCCCCAGCATTTT. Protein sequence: CASSLREGGGQPQHF.

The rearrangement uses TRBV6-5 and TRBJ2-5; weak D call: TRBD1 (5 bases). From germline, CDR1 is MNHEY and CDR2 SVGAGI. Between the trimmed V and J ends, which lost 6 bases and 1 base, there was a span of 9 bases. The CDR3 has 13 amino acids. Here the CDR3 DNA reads TGTGCCAGCAGGCGACAGACCCAAGAGACCCAGTACTTC. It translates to CASRRQTQETQYF.

DNA for the CDR3: TGTGCCAGCAGCCCGACAGGGACTGAAGAGACCCAGTACTTC. This sequence encodes CASSPTGTEETQYF. The chain uses TRBV7-3 and TRBJ2-5, with D possibly being TRBD1 (7 bases). This CDR3 has 14 amino acids. Per germline, CDR1 SGHTA and CDR2 FQGTGA. The ends were cut back, 5 bases at V and 3 bases at J, with 13 bases in the middle.

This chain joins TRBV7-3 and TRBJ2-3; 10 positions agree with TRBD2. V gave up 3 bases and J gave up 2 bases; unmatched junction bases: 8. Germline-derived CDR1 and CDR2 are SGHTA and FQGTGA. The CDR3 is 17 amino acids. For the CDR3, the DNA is TGTGCCAGCAGCTTGAGCGGGGGGGCCCTACCCACAGATACGCAGTATTTT. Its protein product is CASSLSGGALPTDTQYF. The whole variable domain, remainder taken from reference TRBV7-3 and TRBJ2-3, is GAGVSQTPSNKVTEKGKYVELRCDPISGHTALYWYRQSLGQGPEFLIYFQGTGAADDSGLPNDRFFAVRPEGSVSTLKIQRTERGDSAVYLCASSLSGGALPTDTQYFGPGTRLTVL.

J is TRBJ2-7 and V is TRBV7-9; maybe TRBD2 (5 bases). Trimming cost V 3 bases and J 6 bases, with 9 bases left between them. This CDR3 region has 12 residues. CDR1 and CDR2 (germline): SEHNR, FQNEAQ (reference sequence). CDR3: CASSFGVAEQYF. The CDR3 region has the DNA TGTGCCAGCAGCTTCGGGGTTGCCGAGCAGTACTTC.

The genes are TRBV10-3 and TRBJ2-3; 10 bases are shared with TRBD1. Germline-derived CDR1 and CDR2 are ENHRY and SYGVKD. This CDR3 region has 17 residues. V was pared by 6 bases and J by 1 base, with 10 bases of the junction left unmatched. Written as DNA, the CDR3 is TGTGCCATCAGGGCTGACAGGGGGCGGTGGGGCACAGATACGCAGTATTTT. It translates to CAIRADRGRWGTDTQYF.

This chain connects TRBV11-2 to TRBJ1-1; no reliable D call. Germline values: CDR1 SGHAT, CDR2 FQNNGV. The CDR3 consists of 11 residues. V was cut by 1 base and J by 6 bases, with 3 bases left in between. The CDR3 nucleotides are TGTGCCAGCAGCTTAGCCGCTGAAGCTTTCTTT. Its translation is CASSLAAEAFF.

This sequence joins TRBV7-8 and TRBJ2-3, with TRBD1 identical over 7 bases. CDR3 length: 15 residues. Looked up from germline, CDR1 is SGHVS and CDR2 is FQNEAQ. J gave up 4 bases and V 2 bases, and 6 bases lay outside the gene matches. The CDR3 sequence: CASSLPPQGADTQYF. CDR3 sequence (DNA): TGTGCCAGCAGCTTACCCCCCCAGGGGGCAGATACGCAGTATTTT.

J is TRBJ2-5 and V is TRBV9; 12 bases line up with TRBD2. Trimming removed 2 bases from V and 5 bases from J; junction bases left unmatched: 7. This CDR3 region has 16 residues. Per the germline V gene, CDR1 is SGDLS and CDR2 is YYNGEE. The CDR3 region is CASSVLAGGPVETQYF. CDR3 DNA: TGTGCCAGCAGCGTCCTAGCGGGGGGGCCCGTGGAGACCCAGTACTTC.

Here the CDR3 DNA reads TGTGCCAGCAGCCAAGATCCGGGGGGCGAAAACATTCAGTACTTC. Its translation: CASSQDPGGENIQYF. V and J are TRBV3-1 (or the pseudogene TRBV3-2) and TRBJ2-4, with D perhaps TRBD2 (7 bases). Trimming stripped 0 bases from V and 5 bases from J, with 11 bases between. Germline V gene data show CDR1 as LGHDT and CDR2 as YNNKEL (reference sequence). The CDR3 runs to 15 residues.

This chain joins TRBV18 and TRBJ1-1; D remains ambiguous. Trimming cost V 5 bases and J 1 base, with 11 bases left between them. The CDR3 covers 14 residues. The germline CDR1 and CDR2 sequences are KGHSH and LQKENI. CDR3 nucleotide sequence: TGTGCCAGCTCATCACAGTGGGCGAACACTGAAGCTTTCTTT. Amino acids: CASSSQWANTEAFF. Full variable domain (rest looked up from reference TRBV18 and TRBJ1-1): NAGVMQNPRHLVRRRGQEARLRCSPMKGHSHVYWYRQLPEEGLKFMVYLQKENIIDESGMPKERFSAEFPKEGPSILRIQQVVRGDSAAYFCASSSQWANTEAFFGQGTRLTVV.

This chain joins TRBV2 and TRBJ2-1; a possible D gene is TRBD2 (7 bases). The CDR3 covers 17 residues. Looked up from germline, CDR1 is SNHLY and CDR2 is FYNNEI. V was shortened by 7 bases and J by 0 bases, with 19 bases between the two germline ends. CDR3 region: CASIYPHGGPSYNEQFF. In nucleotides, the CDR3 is TGTGCCAGCATCTACCCCCACGGGGGGCCCTCCTACAATGAGCAGTTCTTC.

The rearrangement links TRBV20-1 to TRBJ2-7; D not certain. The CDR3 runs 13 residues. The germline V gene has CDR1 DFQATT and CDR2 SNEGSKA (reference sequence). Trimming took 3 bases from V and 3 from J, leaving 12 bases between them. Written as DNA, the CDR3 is TGCAGTGCTAGTCGCGGATACAACTACGAGCAGTACTTC. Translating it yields CSASRGYNYEQYF.

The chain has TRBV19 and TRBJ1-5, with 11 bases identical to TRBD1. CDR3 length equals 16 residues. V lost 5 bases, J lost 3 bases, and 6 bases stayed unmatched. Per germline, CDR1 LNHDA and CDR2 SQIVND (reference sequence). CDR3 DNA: TGTGCCAGTAGTCTCCGGGACAGGGGGGTCAATCAGCCCCAGCATTTT. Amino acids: CASSLRDRGVNQPQHF. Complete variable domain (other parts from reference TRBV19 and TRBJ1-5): DGGITQSPKYLFRKEGQNVTLSCEQNLNHDAMYWYRQDPGQGLRLIYYSQIVNDFQKGDIAEGYSVSREKKESFPLTVTSAQKNPTAFYLCASSLRDRGVNQPQHFGDGTRLSIL.

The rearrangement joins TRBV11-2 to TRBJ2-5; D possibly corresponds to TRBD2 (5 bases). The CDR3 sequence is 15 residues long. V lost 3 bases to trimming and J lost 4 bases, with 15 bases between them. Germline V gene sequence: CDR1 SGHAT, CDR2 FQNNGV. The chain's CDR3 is CASSFPRTPAETQYF. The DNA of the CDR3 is TGTGCCAGCAGCTTCCCTCGGACTCCCGCAGAGACCCAGTACTTC.

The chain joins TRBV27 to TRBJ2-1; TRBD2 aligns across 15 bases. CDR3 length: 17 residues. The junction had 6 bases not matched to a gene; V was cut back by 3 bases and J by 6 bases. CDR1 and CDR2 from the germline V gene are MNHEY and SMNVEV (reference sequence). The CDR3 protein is CASSFGLAGGPGNEQFF. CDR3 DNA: TGTGCCAGCAGTTTCGGACTAGCGGGGGGGCCGGGCAATGAGCAGTTCTTC.

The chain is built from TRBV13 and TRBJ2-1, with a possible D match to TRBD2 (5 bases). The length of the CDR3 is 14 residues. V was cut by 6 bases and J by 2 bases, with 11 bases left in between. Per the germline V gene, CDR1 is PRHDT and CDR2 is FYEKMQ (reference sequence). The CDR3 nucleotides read TGTGCCAGCAGTAAGGTCGGGACCTACAATGAGCAGTTCTTC. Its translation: CASSKVGTYNEQFF.

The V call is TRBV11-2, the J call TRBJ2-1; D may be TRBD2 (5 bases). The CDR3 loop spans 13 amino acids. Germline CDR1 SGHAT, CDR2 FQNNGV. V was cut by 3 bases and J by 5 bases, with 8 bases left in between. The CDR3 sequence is CASSFKGDNEQFF. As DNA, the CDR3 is TGTGCCAGCAGCTTCAAGGGAGACAATGAGCAGTTCTTC.

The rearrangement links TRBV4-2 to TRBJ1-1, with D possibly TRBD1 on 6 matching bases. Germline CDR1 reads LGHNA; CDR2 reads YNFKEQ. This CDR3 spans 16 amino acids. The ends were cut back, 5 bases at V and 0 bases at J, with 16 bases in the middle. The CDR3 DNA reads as TGTGCCAGCAGCGTAACCGGACAGCCTATGAACACTGAAGCTTTCTTT. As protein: CASSVTGQPMNTEAFF.

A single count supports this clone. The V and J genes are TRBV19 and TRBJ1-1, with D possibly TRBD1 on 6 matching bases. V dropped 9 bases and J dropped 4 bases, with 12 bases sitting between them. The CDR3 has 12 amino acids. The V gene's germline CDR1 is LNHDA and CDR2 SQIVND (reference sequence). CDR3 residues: CARQQGFTEAFF. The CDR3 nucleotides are TGTGCCAGACAACAGGGATTCACTGAAGCTTTCTTT.

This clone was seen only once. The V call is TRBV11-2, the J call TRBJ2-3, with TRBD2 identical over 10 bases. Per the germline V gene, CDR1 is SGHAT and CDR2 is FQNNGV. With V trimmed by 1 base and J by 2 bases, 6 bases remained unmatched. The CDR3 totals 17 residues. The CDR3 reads CASSLAGLAGATDTQYF. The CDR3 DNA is TGTGCCAGCAGCTTAGCCGGGCTAGCGGGGGCCACAGATACGCAGTATTTT.

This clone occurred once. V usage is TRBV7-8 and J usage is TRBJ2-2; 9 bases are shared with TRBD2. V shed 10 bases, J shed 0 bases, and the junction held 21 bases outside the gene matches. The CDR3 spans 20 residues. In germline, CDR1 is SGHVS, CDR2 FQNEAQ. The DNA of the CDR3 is TGTGCCACCCAGCTTAGGTTAGCTAGCGGGATGGGGGCGAACACCGGGGAGCTGTTTTTT. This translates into CATQLRLASGMGANTGELFF.

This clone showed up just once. DNA for the CDR3: TGTGCCAGCAGCTTAATTGCGGGAGGCACAGATACGCAGTATTTT. It specifies CASSLIAGGTDTQYF. This chain links TRBV5-6 with TRBJ2-3; 7 bases map to TRBD2. CDR1 is SGHDT, CDR2 YYEEEE, per germline. V shed 2 bases, J shed 1 base, and the junction held 4 bases outside the gene matches. The CDR3 contains 15 residues. The entire variable domain, with the rest obtained from reference TRBV5-6 and TRBJ2-3, is as follows: DAGVTQSPTHLIKTRGQQVTLRCSPKSGHDTVSWYQQALGQGPQFIFQYYEEEERQRGNFPDRFSGHQFPNYSSELNVNALLLGDSALYLCASSLIAGGTDTQYFGPGTRLTVL.

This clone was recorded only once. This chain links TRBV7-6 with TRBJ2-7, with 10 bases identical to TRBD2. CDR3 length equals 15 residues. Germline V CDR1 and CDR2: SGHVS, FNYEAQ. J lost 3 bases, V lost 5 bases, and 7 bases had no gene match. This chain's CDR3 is CASSARLAGNYEQYF. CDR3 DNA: TGTGCCAGCAGCGCGCGACTAGCGGGTAACTACGAGCAGTACTTC.

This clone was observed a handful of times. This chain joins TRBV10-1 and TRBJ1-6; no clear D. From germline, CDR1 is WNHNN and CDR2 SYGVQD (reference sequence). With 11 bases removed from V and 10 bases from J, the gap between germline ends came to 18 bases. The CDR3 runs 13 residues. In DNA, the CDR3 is TGCGCCGTCCGGGAAGCGGCGGACTCACCCCTCCACTTT. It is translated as CAVREAADSPLHF.